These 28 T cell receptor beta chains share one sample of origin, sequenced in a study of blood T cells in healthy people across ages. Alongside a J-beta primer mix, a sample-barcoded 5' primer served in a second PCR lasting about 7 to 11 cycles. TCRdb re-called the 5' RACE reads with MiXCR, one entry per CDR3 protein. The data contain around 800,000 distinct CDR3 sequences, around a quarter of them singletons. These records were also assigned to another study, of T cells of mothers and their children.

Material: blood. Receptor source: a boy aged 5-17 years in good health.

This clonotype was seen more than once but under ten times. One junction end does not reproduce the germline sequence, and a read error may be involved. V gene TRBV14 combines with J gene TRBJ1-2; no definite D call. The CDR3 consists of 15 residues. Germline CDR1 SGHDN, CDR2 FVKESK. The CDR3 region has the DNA TGTGCCAGCAGTCAAGATCTGGGTAGAGGGATTGGCTACACCTTC. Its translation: CASSQDLGRGIGYTF.

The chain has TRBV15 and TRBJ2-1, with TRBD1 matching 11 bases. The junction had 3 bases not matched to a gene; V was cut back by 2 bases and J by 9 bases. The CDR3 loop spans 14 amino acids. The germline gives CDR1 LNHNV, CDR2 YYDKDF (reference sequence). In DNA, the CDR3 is TGTGCCACCAGCAGAACGGGACAGGGGGGTGAGCAGTTCTTC. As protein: CATSRTGQGGEQFF.

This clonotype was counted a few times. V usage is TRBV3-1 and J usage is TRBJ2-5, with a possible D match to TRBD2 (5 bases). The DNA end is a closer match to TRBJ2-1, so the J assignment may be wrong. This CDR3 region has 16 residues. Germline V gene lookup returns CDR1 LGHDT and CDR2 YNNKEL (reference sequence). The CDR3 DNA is TGTGCCAGCAGCCAAGCGCCTAGCTCCGGTGGAAATGAGCAGTTCTTC. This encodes CASSQAPSSGGNEQFF.

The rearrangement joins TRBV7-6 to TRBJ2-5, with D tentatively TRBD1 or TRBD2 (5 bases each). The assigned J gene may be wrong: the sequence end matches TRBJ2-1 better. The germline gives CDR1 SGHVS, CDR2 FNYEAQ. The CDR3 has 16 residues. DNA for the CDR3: TGTGCCAGCAGCTTAGATAGAGAGGGGTTCTACAATGAGCAGTTCTTC. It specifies CASSLDREGFYNEQFF.

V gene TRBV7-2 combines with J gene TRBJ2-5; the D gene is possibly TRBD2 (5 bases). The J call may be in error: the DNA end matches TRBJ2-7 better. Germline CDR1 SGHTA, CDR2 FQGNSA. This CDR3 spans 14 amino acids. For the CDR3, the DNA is TGTGCCAGCAGCTTAGTCACTAGTTCCTACGAGCAGTACTTC. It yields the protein CASSLVTSSYEQYF.

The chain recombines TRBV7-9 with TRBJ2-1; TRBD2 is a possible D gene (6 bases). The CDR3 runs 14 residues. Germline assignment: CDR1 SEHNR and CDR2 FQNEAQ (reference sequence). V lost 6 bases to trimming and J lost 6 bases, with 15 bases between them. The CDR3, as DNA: TGTGCCAGCAGTAGCCTAGCGTTACGCAATGAGCAGTTCTTC. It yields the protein CASSSLALRNEQFF. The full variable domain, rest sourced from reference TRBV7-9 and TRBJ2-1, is DTGVSQNPRHKITKRGQNVTFRCDPISEHNRLYWYRQTLGQGPEFLTYFQNEAQLEKSRLLSDRFSAERPKGSFSTLEIQRTEQGDSAMYLCASSSLALRNEQFFGPGTRLTVL.

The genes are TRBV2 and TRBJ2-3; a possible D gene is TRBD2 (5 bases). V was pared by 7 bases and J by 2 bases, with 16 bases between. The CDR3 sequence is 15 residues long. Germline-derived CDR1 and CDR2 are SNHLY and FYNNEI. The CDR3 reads CASKKEARATDTQYF. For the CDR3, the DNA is TGTGCCAGCAAGAAAGAAGCGAGGGCCACAGATACGCAGTATTTT.

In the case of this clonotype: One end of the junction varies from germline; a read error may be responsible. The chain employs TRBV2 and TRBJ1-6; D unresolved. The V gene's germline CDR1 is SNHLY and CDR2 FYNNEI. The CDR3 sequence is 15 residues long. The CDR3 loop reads CASSEGGGRNSPLYF. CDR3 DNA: TGTGCCAGCAGTGAAGGGGGAGGGCGGAATTCACCCCTCTACTTT.

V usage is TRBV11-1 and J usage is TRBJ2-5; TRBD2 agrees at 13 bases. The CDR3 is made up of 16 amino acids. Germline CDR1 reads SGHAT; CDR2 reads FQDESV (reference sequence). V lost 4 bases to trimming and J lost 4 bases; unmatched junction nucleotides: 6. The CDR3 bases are TGTGCCAGCAGCTCCCGGACTAGCGGGGGACGAGAGACCCAGTACTTC. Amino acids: CASSSRTSGGRETQYF.

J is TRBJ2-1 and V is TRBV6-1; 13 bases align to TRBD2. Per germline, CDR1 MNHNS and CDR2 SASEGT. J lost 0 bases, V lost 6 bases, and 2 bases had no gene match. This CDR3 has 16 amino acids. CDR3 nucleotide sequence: TGTGCCAGCAGGACTAGCGGGAGGAGCTCCTACAATGAGCAGTTCTTC. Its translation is CASRTSGRSSYNEQFF.

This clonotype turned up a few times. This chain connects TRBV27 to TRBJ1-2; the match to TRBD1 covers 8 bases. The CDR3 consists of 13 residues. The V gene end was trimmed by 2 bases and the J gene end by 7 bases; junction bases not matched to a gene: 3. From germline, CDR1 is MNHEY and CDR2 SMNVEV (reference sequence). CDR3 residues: CASSLSQGAGYTF. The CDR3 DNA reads TGTGCCAGCAGTTTAAGTCAGGGGGCTGGCTACACCTTC.

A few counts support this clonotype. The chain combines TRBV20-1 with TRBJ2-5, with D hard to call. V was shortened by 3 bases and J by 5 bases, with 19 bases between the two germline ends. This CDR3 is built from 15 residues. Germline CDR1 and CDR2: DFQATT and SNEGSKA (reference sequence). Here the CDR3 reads CSASHPSEVGETQYF. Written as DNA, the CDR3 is TGCAGTGCTAGCCACCCTTCAGAGGTTGGGGAGACCCAGTACTTC.

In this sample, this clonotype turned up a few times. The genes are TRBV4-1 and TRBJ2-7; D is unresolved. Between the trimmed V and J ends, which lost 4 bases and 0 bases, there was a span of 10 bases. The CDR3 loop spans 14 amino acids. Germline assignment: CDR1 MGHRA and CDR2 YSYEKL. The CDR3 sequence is CASSRVGISYEQYF. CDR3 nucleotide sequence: TGCGCCAGCAGCCGTGTAGGAATCTCCTACGAGCAGTACTTC.

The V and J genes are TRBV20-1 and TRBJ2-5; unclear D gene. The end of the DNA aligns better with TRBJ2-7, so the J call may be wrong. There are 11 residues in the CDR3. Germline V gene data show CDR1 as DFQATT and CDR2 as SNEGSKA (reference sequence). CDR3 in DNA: TGCAGTGCTAGAGGCAGCTACGAGCAGTACTTC. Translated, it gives CSARGSYEQYF.

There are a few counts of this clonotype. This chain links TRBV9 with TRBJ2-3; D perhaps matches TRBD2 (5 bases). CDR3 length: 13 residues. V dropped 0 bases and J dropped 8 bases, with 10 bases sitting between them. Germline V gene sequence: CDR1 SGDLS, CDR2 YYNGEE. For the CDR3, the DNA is TGTGCCAGCAGCGTAGGGGTAGGAGGTACGCAGTATTTT. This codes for CASSVGVGGTQYF.

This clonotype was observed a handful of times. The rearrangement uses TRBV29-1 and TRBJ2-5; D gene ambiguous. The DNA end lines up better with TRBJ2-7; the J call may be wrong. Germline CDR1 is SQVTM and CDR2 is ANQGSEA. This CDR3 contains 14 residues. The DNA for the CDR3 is TGCAGCGTTGAATTACCAGAGTCTGGAGACGAGCAGTACTTC. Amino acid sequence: CSVELPESGDEQYF.

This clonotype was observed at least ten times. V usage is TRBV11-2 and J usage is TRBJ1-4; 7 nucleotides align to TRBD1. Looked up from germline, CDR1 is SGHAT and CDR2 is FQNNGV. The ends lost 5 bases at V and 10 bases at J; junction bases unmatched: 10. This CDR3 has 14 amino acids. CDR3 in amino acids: CASSPQGGEAKLFF. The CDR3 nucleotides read TGTGCCAGCAGCCCTCAGGGGGGAGAGGCAAAACTGTTTTTT.

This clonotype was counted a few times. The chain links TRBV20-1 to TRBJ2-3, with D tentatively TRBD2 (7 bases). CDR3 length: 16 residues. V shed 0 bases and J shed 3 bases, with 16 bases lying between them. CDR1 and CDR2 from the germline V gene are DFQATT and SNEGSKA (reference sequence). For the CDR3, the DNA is TGCAGTGCTAGAGATCCCCGGGGGGCAGGGACAGATACGCAGTATTTT. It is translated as CSARDPRGAGTDTQYF.

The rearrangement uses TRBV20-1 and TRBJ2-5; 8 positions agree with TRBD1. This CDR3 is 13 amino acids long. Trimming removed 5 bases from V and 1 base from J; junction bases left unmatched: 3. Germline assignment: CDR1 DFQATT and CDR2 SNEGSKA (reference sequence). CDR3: CSAQTGAQETQYF. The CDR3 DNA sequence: TGCAGTGCTCAGACAGGGGCCCAAGAGACCCAGTACTTC.

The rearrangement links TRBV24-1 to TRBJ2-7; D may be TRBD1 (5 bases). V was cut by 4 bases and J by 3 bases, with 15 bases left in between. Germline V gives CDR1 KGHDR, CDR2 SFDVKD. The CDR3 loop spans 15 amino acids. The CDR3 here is CATSDPSTGNYEQYF. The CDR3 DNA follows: TGTGCCACCAGTGACCCATCTACAGGCAACTACGAGCAGTACTTC.

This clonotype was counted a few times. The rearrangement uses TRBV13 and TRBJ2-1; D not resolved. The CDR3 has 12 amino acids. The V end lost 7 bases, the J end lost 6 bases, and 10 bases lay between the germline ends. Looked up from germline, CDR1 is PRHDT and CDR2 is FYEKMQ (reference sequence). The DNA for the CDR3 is TGTGCCAGCAACCTTCCCCCCAATGAGCAGTTCTTC. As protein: CASNLPPNEQFF. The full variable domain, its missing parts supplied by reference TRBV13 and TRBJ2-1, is AAGVIQSPRHLIKEKRETATLKCYPIPRHDTVYWYQQGPGQDPQFLISFYEKMQSDKGSIPDRFSAQQFSDYHSELNMSSLELGDSALYFCASNLPPNEQFFGPGTRLTVL.

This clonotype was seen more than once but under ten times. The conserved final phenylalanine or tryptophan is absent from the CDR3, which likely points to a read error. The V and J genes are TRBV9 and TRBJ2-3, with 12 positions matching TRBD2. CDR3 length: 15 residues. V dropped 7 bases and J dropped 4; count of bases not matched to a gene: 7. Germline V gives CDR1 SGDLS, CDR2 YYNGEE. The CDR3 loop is CASASGGARADTQYL. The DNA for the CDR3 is TGTGCCAGCGCTAGCGGGGGGGCTCGCGCAGATACGCAGTATCTT.

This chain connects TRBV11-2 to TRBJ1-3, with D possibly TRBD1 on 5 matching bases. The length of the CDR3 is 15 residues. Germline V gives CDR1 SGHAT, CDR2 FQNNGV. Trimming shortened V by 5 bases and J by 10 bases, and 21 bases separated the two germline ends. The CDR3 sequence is CASSLRDPTQRTIYF. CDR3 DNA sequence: TGTGCCAGCAGCCTCCGGGACCCAACCCAGAGGACCATATATTTT.

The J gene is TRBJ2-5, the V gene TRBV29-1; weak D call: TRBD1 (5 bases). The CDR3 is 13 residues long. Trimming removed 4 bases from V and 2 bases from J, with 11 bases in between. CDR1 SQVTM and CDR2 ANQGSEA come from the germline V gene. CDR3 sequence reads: CSVVGRIQETQYF. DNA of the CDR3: TGCAGCGTTGTGGGGCGTATTCAAGAGACCCAGTACTTC.

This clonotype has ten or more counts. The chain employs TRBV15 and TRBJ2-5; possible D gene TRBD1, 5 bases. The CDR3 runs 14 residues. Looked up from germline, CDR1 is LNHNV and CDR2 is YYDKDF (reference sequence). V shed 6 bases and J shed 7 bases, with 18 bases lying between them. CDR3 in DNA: TGTGCCACCAGTCGGACACCCGGGCAGGGGACCCAGTACTTC. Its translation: CATSRTPGQGTQYF.

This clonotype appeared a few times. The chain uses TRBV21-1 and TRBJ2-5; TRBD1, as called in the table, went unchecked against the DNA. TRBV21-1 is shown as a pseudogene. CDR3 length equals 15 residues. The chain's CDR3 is CASSKADRGGETQYF. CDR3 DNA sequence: TGTGCCAGCAGCAAAGCGGACAGGGGGGGAGAGACCCAGTACTTC.

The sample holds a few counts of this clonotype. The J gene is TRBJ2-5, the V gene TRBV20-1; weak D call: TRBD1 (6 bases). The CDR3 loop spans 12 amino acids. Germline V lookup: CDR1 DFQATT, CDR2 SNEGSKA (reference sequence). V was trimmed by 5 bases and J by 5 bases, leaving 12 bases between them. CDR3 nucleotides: TGCAGTGCTTCAGACAGGAGTGAGACCCAGTACTTC. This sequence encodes CSASDRSETQYF.

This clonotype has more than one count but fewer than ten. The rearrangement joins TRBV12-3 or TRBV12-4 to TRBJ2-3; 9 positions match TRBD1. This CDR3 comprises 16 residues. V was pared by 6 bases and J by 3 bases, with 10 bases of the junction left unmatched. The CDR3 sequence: CASSPKDRGGTDTQYF. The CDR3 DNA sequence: TGTGCCAGCAGCCCTAAAGACAGGGGGGGGACAGATACGCAGTATTTT.